This TCR beta chain was sequenced in a study of blood T cell repertoires in COVID-19. Study information: T cells, B-cell-depleted T cells, or PBMCs provided the cDNA or gDNA that served as material.

Germline V gene data show CDR1 as SGHAT and CDR2 as FQNNGV. CDR3 length: 12 residues. The V end lost 0 bases, the J end lost 10 bases, and 7 bases lay between the germline ends. How the authors handled the data: Scientists estimated how many nucleated cells there were by amplifying reference gene primers. Sequencing was performed with immunoSEQ multiplex PCR; in TCRdb, only in-frame clones are kept and a portion is missing. V, J and clone size were drawn from that table, and D and trimming were deduced from the DNA. The sample lists roughly 110,000 clones; roughly 85% were seen once. Sequenced input: peripheral blood. The sequence derives from a human donor in a cohort sampled during active COVID-19. The chain recombines TRBV11-2 with TRBJ2-1; a weak D match, TRBD2 (5 bases). CDR3 sequence: CASSLDRREQFF. CDR3 coding DNA: TGTGCCAGCAGCTTAGACCGGAGGGAGCAGTTCTTC.